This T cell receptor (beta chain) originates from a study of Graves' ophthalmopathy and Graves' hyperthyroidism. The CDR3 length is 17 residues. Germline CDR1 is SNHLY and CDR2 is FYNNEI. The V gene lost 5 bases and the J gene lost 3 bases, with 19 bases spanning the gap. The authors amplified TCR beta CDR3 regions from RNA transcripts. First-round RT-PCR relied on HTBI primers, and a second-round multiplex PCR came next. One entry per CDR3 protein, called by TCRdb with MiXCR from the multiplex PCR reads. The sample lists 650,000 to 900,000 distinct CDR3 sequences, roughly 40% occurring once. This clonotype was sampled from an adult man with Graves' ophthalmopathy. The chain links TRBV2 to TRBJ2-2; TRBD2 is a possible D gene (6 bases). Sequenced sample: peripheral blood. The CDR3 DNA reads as TGTGCCAGCAGTTATCCTGGGGGGACGGGGGACACCGGGGAGCTGTTTTTT. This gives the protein CASSYPGGTGDTGELFF.